These 4 T cell receptor beta chains originate from one sample sequenced in a study of blood T cell repertoires in COVID-19. Profiled with immunoSEQ multiplex PCR; TCRdb holds only in-frame clones, not every one. The data show tens of thousands of clones, with about 90% seen just once and more than 5% held by the top ten. Sequencing was carried out using peripheral blood. The receptors originated from a man between 45 and 60 years old with active COVID-19.

The chain has TRBV7-2 and TRBJ1-1; tentatively, D is TRBD1 (6 bases). Germline CDR1 is SGHTA and CDR2 is FQGNSA. V gave up 2 bases and J gave up 7 bases, with 14 bases separating them. The CDR3 spans 14 residues. The DNA for the CDR3 is TGTGCCAGCAGCTTACAACGAGACAGGATTGAAGCTTTCTTT. Translated, it gives CASSLQRDRIEAFF.

The chain links TRBV29-1 to TRBJ2-1; perhaps TRBD2 as D (5 bases). The CDR3 covers 14 residues. From germline, CDR1 is SQVTM and CDR2 ANQGSEA. The ends were cut back, 1 base at V and 5 bases at J, with 12 bases in the middle. The CDR3 coding sequence is TGCAGCGTTGAAGGAGGGAGCCGAGACAATGAGCAGTTCTTC. Its translation: CSVEGGSRDNEQFF.

A few counts support this clone. This chain links TRBV4-1 with TRBJ2-1, with 9 bases aligning to TRBD2. CDR1 and CDR2 from the germline V gene are MGHRA and YSYEKL. The CDR3 covers 15 residues. J lost 7 bases, V lost 4 bases, and 8 bases had no gene match. For the CDR3, the DNA is TGCGCCAGCAGCCCCGGTCTAGCGGGAAAGAATGAGCAGTTCTTC. It codes for CASSPGLAGKNEQFF.

The gene calls are TRBV6-2 or TRBV6-3 and TRBJ2-6; tentatively, D is TRBD1 (5 bases). Germline V gene lookup returns CDR1 MNHEY and CDR2 SVGEGT. V lost 6 bases, J lost 7 bases, and 16 bases lay in between. This CDR3 has 15 amino acids. The CDR3, as DNA: TGTGCCAGCAGCCCTACCCAGGGTCTTGCCAACGTCCTGACTTTC. The encoded protein is CASSPTQGLANVLTF.